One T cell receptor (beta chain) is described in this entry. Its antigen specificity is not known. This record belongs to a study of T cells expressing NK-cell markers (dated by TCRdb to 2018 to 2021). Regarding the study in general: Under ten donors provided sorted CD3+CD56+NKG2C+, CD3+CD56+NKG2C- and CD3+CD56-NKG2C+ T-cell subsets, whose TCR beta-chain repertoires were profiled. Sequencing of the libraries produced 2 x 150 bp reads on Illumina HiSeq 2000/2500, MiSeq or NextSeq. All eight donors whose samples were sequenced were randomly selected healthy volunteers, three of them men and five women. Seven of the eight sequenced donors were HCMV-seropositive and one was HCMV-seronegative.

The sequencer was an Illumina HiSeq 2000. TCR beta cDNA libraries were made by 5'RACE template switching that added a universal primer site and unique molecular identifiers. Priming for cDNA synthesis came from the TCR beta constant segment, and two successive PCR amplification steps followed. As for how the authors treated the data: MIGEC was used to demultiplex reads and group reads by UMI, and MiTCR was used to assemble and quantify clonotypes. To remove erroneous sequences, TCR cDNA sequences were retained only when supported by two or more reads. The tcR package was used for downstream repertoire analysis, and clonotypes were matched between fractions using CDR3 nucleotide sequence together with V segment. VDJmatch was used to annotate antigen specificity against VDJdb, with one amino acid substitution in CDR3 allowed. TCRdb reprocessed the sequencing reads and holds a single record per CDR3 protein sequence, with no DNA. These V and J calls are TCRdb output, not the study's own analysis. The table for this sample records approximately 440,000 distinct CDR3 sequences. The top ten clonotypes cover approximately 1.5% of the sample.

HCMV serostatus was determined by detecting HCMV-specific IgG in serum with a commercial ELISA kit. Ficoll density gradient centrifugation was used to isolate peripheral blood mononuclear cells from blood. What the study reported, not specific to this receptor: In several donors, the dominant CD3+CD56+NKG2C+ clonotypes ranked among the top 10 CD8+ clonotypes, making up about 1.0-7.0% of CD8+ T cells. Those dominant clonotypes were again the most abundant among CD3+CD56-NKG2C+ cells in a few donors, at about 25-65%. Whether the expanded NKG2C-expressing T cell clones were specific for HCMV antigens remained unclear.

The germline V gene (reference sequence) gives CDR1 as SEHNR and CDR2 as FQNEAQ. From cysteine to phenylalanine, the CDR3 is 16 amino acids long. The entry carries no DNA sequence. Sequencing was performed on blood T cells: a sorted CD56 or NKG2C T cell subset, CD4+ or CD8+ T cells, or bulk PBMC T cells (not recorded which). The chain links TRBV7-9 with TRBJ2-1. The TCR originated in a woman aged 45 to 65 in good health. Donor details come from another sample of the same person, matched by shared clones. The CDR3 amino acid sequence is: CASSLALGAQVYEQFF.